This T cell receptor (beta chain) was sequenced in a study of blood T cell repertoires in COVID-19. The count of this clone is one. Some clones are missing from TCRdb's copy, which holds only in-frame ones; the method was immunoSEQ multiplex PCR. The repertoire has just over 300,000 clones, nearly 90% of them found once; the top ten carry 1.5% to 2%. Trimming cost V 4 bases and J 8 bases; bases outside gene matches: 5. In germline, CDR1 is SGHNT, CDR2 YYREEE (reference sequence). There are 13 residues in the CDR3. The receptor comes from a woman aged 30 to 39 with COVID-19, enrolled during active disease. Sequenced sample: peripheral blood. The chain links TRBV5-4 to TRBJ1-5; 8 bases are a match to TRBD1. CDR3 in DNA: TGTGCCAGCAGCCAGGACAGGGTCGAGCCCCAGCATTTT. Translation: CASSQDRVEPQHF.